This entry features one T cell receptor (beta chain) sequence. Its target antigen remains unknown. Per-base quality was not reported, and no clone a single base away is much larger than it. This entry is derived from a study of beta chain features in type 1 diabetes (dated by TCRdb to between 2017 and 2018). Study-level background: Mean age, gender distribution, total cell number and subset yield were not different between patients and healthy donors. A total of some 100,000,000 sorted cells were examined across all samples, and the number of cells per subset was strongly correlated with RNA yield. Regulatory and stem cell-like memory subsets were isolated from only 8 patients and roughly eight healthy donors, whereas naive and central memory subsets came from all 28 donors. In the study, TCRB repertoires of sorted circulating CD4+ T cell subsets from recently diagnosed type 1 diabetes patients were compared with those of matched healthy donors.

The CDR3 sequence holds 15 residues, the cysteine and phenylalanine included. Only the CDR3 part of the read is kept: 45 bases, read in frame from the first base. The junction shows trimming of 0 bases on V and 4 bases on J, plus 10 bases between the germline ends. For CDR1 and CDR2, the germline V gene lists LGHNA and YSLEER. From each donor, a single peripheral blood sample of about 100 mL on average was drawn into heparinised tubes. A BD FACSAria II was used to sort naive, central memory, regulatory and stem cell-like memory CD4+ T cells with a panel that included CD45RO, CCR7, CD25, CD127, CD95 and CD27. A purity above 95% was achieved for all sorted populations. PBMCs were isolated right away by Lymphoprep density gradient centrifugation and were stained directly, without culture. To minimize batch effects, samples were stained and sorted in pairs, one healthy donor with one patient per experiment.

The study at large found these results: Shorter templates might be favored by PCR, yet because patient and control samples were amplified and corrected together, any such skew would affect both groups equally. Only small numbers of individuals were included in the HLA sub-analyses, which left unresolved whether HLA type had any influence on TCRB rearrangement. In all four CD4+ subsets, TCRB CDR3 length was moderately but significantly shorter in type 1 diabetes patients. Because cDNA rather than genomic DNA was sequenced, highly expressing activated cells could have been over-represented, although no difference in activation and CD3 levels was found between groups. Patients with type 1 diabetes made fewer insertions and deleted more nucleotides at VDJ recombination sites, implying thymic rearrangement abnormalities. The naive, central memory and regulatory TCRB repertoires appeared to resemble one another more closely among patients than among healthy donors.

The High Capacity cDNA Reverse Transcription Kit was used to reverse transcribe all of the isolated RNA, meaning that expressed TCRB transcripts were what got sequenced. Deep immunoSEQ sequencing was applied to naive, central memory and regulatory T cell samples, giving an average of roughly 3.6 million total reads per sample. After sorted cells were lysed in RLT buffer, RNA was extracted with DNase-treated RNeasy Micro or Mini kits, with the choice depending on cell number. Each cell subset was processed on its own to prevent cross-contamination, while patient and healthy donor samples were processed together. TCRB sequences were amplified from cDNA with the immunoSEQ multiplex PCR, producing 87-bp fragments spanning the CDR3 region. The amplicons were sequenced using the Illumina HiSeq platform. The authors' analysis ran thus. PCR bias was computationally corrected using synthetic template baselines, reads within Hamming distance 2 were collapsed, and singletons that could not be merged were discarded. Reads were aligned against IMGT to assign V, D and J genes, CDR3 length and insertions or deletions at six rearrangement sites. Clonotype counts were normalized to sorted cell number within each subset before computing true diversity and Gini coefficients with the tcR R package. The overlap coefficient, calculated on TCRB nucleotide sequences, was used to quantify repertoire sharing. Here the immuneACCESS table is served through TCRdb, limited to in-frame sequences with V and J called. Missing clones are a known gap in these copies; in checked studies unresolved V genes cover under half, and the rest lacks a known reason. The V and J calls and clone size come from that table; D and trimming were worked out from the DNA. The sample has under 200,000 clones on record, about 8.5% of them singletons. The biggest ten clones account for 0.55% to 0.65% of the sample.

The sequence came from a man in his late teens or twenties in good health. This sequence uses TRBV4-3 and TRBJ2-1; too little of a D gene remains to name it. The sequencing input was central memory CD4+ T cells from blood. The nucleotide sequence is TGCGCCAGCAGCCAAGATAGCTCATATTACAATGAGCAGTTCTTC. This gives the protein CASSQDSSYYNEQFF.